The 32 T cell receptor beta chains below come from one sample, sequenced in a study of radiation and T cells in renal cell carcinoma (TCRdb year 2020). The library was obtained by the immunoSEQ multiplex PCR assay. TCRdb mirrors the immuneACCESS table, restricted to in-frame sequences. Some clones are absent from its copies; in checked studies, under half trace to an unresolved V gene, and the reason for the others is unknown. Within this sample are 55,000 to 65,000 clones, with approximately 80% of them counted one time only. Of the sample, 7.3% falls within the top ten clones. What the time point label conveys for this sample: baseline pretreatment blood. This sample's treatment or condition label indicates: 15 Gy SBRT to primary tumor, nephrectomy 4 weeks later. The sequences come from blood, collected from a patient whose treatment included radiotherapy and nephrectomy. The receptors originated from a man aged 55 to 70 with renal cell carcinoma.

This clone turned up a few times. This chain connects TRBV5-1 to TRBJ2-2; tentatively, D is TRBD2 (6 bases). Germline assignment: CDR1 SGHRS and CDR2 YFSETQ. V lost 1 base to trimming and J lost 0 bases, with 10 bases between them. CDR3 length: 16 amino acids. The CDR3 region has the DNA TGCGCCAGCAGCTTGCCCGGCGGGACGAACACCGGGGAGCTGTTTTTT. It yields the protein CASSLPGGTNTGELFF. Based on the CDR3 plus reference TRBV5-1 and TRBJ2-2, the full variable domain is KAGVTQTPRYLIKTRGQQVTLSCSPISGHRSVSWYQQTPGQGLQFLFEYFSETQRNKGNFPGRFSGRQFSNSRSEMNVSTLELGDSALYLCASSLPGGTNTGELFFGEGSRLTVL.

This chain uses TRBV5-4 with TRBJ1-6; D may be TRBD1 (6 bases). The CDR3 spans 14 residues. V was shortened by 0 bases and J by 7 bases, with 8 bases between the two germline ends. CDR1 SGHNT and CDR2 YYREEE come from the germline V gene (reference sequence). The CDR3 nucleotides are TGTGCCAGCAGCTTGGACAGGGAGAATTCACCCCTCCACTTT. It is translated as CASSLDRENSPLHF. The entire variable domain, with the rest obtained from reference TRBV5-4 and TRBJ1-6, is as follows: ETGVTQSPTHLIKTRGQQVTLRCSSQSGHNTVSWYQQALGQGPQFIFQYYREEENGRGNFPPRFSGLQFPNYSSELNVNALELDDSALYLCASSLDRENSPLHFGNGTRLTVT.

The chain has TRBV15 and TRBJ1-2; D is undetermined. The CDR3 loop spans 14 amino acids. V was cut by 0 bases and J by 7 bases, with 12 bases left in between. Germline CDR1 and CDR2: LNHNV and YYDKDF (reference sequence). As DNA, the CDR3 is TGTGCCACCAGCAGAGATTCGGGGATGGGTGGCTACACCTTC. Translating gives CATSRDSGMGGYTF.

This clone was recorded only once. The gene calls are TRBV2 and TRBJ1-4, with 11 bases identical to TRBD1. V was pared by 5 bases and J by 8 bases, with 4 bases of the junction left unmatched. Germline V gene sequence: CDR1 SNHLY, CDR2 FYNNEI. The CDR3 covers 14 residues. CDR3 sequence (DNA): TGTGCCAGCAGTTACCGGGACAGGGGGGAAAAACTGTTTTTT. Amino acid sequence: CASSYRDRGEKLFF.

The CDR3 spells CASSLTGSLGNQPQHF. The CDR3 nucleotides are TGTGCCAGCAGCTTAACAGGATCCCTGGGGAATCAGCCCCAGCATTTT. The chain employs TRBV7-2 and TRBJ1-5, with D possibly matching TRBD1 (5 bases). The germline V and J ends were trimmed by 2 bases and 4 bases, with 15 bases remaining between them. The germline gives CDR1 SGHTA, CDR2 FQGNSA. The CDR3 runs 16 residues.

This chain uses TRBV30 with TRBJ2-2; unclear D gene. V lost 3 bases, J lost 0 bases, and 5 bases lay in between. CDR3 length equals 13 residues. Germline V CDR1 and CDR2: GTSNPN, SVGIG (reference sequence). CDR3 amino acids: CAWRLSNTGELFF. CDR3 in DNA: TGTGCCTGGAGACTGTCGAACACCGGGGAGCTGTTTTTT.

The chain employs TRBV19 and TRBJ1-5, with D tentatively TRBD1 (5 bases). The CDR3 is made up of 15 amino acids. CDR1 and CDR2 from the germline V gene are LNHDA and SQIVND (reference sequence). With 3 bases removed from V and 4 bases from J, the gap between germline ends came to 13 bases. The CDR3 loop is CASSISPGPNQPQHF. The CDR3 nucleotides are TGTGCCAGTAGTATCTCCCCGGGACCTAATCAGCCCCAGCATTTT.

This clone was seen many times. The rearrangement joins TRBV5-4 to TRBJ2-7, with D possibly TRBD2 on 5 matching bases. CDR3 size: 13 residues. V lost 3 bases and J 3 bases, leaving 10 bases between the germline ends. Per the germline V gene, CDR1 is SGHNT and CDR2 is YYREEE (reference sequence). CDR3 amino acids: CASSSRGNYEQYV. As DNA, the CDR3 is TGTGCCAGCAGCTCACGAGGGAACTACGAGCAGTACGTC.

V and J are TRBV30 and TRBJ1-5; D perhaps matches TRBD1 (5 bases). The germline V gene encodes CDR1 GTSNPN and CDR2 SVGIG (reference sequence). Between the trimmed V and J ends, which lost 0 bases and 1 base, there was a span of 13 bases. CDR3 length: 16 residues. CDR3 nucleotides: TGTGCCTGGAGTGTACCAGGGTTCTTAAGCAATCAGCCCCAGCATTTT. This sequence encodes CAWSVPGFLSNQPQHF.

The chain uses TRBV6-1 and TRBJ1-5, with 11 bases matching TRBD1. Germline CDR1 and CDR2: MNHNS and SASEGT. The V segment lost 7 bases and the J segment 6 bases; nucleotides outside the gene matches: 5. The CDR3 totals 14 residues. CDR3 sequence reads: CASTRTGGIQPQHF. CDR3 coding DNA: TGTGCCAGCACCCGGACAGGGGGCATTCAGCCCCAGCATTTT.

In DNA form, the CDR3 reads TGTGCCAGCAGTGCCCTAAGAAACACTGAAGCTTTCTTT. Encoded protein: CASSALRNTEAFF. V is TRBV25-1 and J is TRBJ1-1; D uncertain. The CDR3 spans 13 residues. Trimming pared 4 bases from V and 2 bases from J, leaving 8 bases between. The germline CDR1 and CDR2 sequences are MGHDK and SYGVNS.

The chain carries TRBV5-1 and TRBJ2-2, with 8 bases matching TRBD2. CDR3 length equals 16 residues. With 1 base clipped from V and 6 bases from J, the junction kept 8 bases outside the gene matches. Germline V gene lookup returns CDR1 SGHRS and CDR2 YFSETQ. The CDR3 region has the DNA TGCGCCAGCAGCTTGTGGGGCGGGAGGAGTCCCGGGGAGCTGTTTTTT. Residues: CASSLWGGRSPGELFF.

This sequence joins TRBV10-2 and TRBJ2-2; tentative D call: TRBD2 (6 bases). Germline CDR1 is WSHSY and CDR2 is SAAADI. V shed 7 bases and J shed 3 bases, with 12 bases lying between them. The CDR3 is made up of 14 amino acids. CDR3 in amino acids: CASNPGGYTGELFF. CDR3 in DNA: TGCGCCAGCAATCCAGGAGGGTACACCGGGGAGCTGTTTTTT.

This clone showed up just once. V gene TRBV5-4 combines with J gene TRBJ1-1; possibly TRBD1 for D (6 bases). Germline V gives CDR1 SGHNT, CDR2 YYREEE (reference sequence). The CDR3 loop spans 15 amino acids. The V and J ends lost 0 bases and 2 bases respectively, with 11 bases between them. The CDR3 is CASSLASRGNTEAFF. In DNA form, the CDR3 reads TGTGCCAGCAGCTTGGCGAGCAGGGGAAACACTGAAGCTTTCTTT.

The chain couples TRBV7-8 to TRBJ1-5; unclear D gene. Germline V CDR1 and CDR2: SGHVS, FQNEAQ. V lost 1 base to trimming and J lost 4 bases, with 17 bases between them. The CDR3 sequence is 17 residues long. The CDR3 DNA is TGTGCCAGCAGCTTAGGGCCGGCGTCGGTAGGGAATCAGCCCCAGCATTTT. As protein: CASSLGPASVGNQPQHF.

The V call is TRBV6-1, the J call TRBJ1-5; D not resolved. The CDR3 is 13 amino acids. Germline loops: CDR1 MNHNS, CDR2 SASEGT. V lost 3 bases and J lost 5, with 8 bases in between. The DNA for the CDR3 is TGTGCCAGCAGTGATGGGGAATATCAGCCCCAGCATTTT. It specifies CASSDGEYQPQHF.

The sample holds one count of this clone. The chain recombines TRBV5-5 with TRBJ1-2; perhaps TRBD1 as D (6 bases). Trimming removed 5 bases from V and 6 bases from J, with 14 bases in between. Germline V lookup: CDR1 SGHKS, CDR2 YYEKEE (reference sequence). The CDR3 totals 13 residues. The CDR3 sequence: CASSTGSGDGYTF. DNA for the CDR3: TGTGCCAGCAGTACAGGGTCAGGGGATGGCTACACCTTC.

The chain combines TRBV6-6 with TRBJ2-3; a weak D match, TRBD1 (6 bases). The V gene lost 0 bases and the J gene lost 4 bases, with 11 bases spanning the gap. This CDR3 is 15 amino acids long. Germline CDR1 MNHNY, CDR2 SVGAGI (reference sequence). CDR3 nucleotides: TGTGCCAGCAGTTACTCTTGGACAGAATCAGATACGCAGTATTTT. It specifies CASSYSWTESDTQYF.

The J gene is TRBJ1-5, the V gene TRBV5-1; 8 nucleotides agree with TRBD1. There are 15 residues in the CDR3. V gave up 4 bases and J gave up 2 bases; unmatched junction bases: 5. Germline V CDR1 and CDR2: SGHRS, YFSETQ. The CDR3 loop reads CASSPQGGGNQPQHF. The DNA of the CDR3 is TGCGCCAGCAGCCCACAGGGGGGAGGCAATCAGCCCCAGCATTTT. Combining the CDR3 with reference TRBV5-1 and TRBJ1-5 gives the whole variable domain KAGVTQTPRYLIKTRGQQVTLSCSPISGHRSVSWYQQTPGQGLQFLFEYFSETQRNKGNFPGRFSGRQFSNSRSEMNVSTLELGDSALYLCASSPQGGGNQPQHFGDGTRLSIL.

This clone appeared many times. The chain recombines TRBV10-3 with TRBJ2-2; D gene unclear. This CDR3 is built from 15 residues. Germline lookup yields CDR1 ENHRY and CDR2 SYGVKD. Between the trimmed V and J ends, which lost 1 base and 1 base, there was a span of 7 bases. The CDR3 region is CAISEFGQNTGELFF. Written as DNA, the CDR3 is TGTGCCATCAGTGAGTTCGGGCAGAACACCGGGGAGCTGTTTTTT.

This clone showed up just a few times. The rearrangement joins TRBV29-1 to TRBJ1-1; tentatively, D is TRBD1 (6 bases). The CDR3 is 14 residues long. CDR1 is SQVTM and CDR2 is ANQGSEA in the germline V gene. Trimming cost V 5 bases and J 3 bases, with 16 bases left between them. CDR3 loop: CSVYVNRADTEAFF. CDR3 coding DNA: TGCAGCGTTTACGTGAACAGGGCGGACACTGAAGCTTTCTTT.

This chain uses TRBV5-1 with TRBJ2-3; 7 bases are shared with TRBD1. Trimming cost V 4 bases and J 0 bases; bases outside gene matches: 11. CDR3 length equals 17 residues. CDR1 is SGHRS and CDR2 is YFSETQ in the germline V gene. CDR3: CASSTRQGPLSTDTQYF. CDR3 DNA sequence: TGCGCCAGCAGCACGAGACAGGGACCTCTTAGCACAGATACGCAGTATTTT.

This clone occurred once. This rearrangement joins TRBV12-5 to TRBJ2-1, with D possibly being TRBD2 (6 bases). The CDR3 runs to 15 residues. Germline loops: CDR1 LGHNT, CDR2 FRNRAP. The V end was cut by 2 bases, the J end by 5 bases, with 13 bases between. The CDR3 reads CASGLPPGVNNEQFF. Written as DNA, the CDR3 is TGTGCTAGTGGTTTGCCGCCGGGGGTAAACAATGAGCAGTTCTTC.

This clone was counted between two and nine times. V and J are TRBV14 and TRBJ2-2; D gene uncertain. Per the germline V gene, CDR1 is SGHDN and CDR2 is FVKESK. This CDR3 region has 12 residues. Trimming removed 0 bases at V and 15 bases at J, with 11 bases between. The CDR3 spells CASSQDGILMFF. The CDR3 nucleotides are TGTGCCAGCAGCCAAGATGGGATCCTGATGTTTTTT.

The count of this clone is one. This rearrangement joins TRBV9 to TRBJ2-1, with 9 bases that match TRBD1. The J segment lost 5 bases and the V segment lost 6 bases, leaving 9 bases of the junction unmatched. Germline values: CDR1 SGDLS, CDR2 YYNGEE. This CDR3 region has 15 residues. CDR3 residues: CASTIGTGSHNEQFF. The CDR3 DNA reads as TGTGCCAGCACCATCGGGACAGGGAGTCACAATGAGCAGTTCTTC.

The DNA of the CDR3 is TGTGCCAGCAGCTCTAGAGGCCAGCCCCAGCATTTT. Its protein is CASSSRGQPQHF. V gene TRBV7-9 combines with J gene TRBJ1-5, with D hard to call. Germline V gene data show CDR1 as SEHNR and CDR2 as FQNEAQ (reference sequence). V was shortened by 4 bases and J by 7 bases, with 8 bases between the two germline ends. CDR3 length: 12 residues.

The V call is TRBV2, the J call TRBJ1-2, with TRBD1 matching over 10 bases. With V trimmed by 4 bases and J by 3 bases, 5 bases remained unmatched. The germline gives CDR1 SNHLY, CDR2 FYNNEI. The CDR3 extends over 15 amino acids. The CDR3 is CASSGDRGSDYGYTF. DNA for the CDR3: TGTGCCAGCAGTGGGGACAGGGGAAGTGACTATGGCTACACCTTC.

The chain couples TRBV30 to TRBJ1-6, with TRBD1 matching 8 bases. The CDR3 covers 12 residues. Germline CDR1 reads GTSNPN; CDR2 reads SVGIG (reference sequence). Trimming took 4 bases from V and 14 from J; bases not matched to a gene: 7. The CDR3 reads CAWTGGQGSLHF. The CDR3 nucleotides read TGTGCCTGGACAGGGGGCCAGGGGTCCCTCCACTTT.

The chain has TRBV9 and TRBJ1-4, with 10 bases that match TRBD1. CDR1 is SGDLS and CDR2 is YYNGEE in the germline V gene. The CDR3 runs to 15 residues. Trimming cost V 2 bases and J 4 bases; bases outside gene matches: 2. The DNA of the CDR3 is TGTGCCAGCAGCGTGGGGACAGGGGTTAATGAAAAACTGTTTTTT. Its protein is CASSVGTGVNEKLFF. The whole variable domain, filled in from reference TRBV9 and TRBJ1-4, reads DSGVTQTPKHLITATGQRVTLRCSPRSGDLSVYWYQQSLDQGLQFLIQYYNGEERAKGNILERFSAQQFPDLHSELNLSSLELGDSALYFCASSVGTGVNEKLFFGSGTQLSVL.

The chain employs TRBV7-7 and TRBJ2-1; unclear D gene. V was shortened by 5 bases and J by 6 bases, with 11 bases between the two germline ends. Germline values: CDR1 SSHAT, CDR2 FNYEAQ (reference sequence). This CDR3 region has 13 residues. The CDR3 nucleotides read TGTGCCAGCAGCACGGGCATTACCAATGAGCAGTTCTTC. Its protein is CASSTGITNEQFF.

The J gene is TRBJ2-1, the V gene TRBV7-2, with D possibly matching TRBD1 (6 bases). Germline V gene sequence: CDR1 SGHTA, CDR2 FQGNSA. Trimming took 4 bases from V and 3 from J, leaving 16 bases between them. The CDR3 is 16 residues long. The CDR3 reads CASSSQGLGVYNEQFF. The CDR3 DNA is TGTGCCAGCAGCTCCCAGGGGCTAGGGGTCTACAATGAGCAGTTCTTC.

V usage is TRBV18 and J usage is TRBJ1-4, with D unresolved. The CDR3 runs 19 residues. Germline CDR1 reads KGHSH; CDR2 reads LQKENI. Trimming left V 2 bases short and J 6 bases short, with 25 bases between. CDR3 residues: CASSPYKAPAVLLYEKLFF. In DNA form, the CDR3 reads TGTGCCAGCTCACCATATAAGGCCCCGGCTGTATTGTTGTATGAAAAACTGTTTTTT.